The clone carrying this T cell receptor beta chain was seen once. The data derive from a study of blood T cell repertoires in COVID-19. This CDR3 is 13 amino acids long. The V gene lost 2 bases and the J gene lost 5 bases, with 10 bases spanning the gap. Profiling relied on immunoSEQ multiplex PCR, and the TCRdb table lists in-frame clones only, not all of them. The sample consists of over 70,000 clones, around 69% of them appearing once. The sequenced material came from peripheral blood. This rearrangement joins TRBV12-3 or TRBV12-4 to TRBJ2-7; possible D gene TRBD1, 6 bases. The sequence derives from a man between 65 and 79 years old with active or convalescent COVID-19. The chain's CDR3 is CASSLNRDHEQYF. For the CDR3, the DNA is TGTGCCAGCAGTTTAAACAGGGATCACGAGCAGTACTTC.